The 30 T cell receptor beta chains presented below share a single source sample, sequenced in a study of shared clonotypes between healthy human individuals. Libraries were prepared by immunoSEQ multiplex PCR; TCRdb keeps only in-frame clonotypes and omits some of them. The table shows around 1.4 million clones, with roughly 98.5% occurring only once. The material sequenced was naive CD4+ T cells sorted from blood. Specified subset: CD45RA+ positively selected. The receptors come from a young man in good health.

The chain combines TRBV5-1 with TRBJ1-2; a weak D match, TRBD1 (5 bases). CDR1 SGHRS and CDR2 YFSETQ come from the germline V gene. The CDR3 contains 12 residues. V lost 9 bases to trimming and J lost 2 bases, with 11 bases between them. The CDR3: CATQGENYGYTF. CDR3 nucleotides: TGCGCCACCCAAGGGGAGAACTATGGCTACACCTTC.

In the case of this clone: The same CDR3 arises from other DNA sequences in this sample as well. This chain uses TRBV18 with TRBJ2-7; D uncertain. The germline V and J ends were trimmed by 3 bases and 0 bases, with 6 bases remaining between them. Per the germline V gene, CDR1 is KGHSH and CDR2 is LQKENI. This CDR3 has 13 residues. The chain's CDR3 is CASSPRSSYEQYF. DNA of the CDR3: TGTGCCAGCTCACCGAGAAGCTCCTACGAGCAGTACTTC.

In its sample, this clone was seen once. This chain links TRBV9 with TRBJ2-1; 8 bases are shared with TRBD2. V gave up 0 bases and J gave up 4 bases; unmatched junction bases: 9. The CDR3 runs 17 residues. CDR1 and CDR2 from the germline V gene are SGDLS and YYNGEE. CDR3 amino acids: CASSVEPASGFYNEQFF. CDR3 in DNA: TGTGCCAGCAGCGTAGAACCGGCTAGCGGGTTTTACAATGAGCAGTTCTTC.

The chain carries TRBV6-5 and TRBJ2-7, with D possibly being TRBD2 (7 bases). V lost 7 bases and J lost 6, with 16 bases in between. The V gene's germline CDR1 is MNHEY and CDR2 SVGAGI. The CDR3 totals 13 residues. CDR3 in DNA: TGTGCCAGCACCACCTGGGGGGGCGGCGAGCAGTACTTC. This codes for CASTTWGGGEQYF.

This sequence joins TRBV18 and TRBJ1-2; 11 nucleotides agree with TRBD1. The CDR3 is made up of 14 amino acids. The junction had 1 base not matched to a gene; V was cut back by 1 base and J by 6 bases. CDR1 is KGHSH, CDR2 LQKENI, per germline. CDR3 bases: TGTGCCAGCTCACCACAGGACAGGGGGCATGGCTACACCTTC. It codes for CASSPQDRGHGYTF.

The gene calls are TRBV15 and TRBJ1-5; tentative D call: TRBD1 (6 bases). CDR1 is LNHNV and CDR2 is YYDKDF in the germline V gene (reference sequence). V lost 1 base and J lost 4, with 14 bases in between. The CDR3 consists of 16 residues. CDR3 bases: TGTGCCACCAGCAGAGGCGACACTCAGGGGAATCAGCCCCAGCATTTT. Protein sequence: CATSRGDTQGNQPQHF. The full variable domain, with the rest looked up from reference TRBV15 and TRBJ1-5, is DAMVIQNPRYQVTQFGKPVTLSCSQTLNHNVMYWYQQKSSQAPKLLFHYYDKDFNNEADTPDNFQSRRPNTSFCFLDIRSPGLGDTAMYLCATSRGDTQGNQPQHFGDGTRLSIL.

J is TRBJ1-5 and V is TRBV19; 7 nucleotides align to TRBD1. The CDR3 is 15 amino acids. Germline loops: CDR1 LNHDA, CDR2 SQIVND (reference sequence). Trimming took 4 bases from V and 3 from J; bases not matched to a gene: 6. CDR3 nucleotide sequence: TGTGCCAGTAGTACTACGACAGGGACCAATCAGCCCCAGCATTTT. It translates to CASSTTTGTNQPQHF.

The chain joins TRBV2 to TRBJ1-3; TRBD1 matches at 7 bases. This CDR3 region has 16 residues. V dropped 2 bases and J dropped 0; count of bases not matched to a gene: 4. CDR1 is SNHLY, CDR2 FYNNEI, per germline. The DNA of the CDR3 is TGTGCCAGCAGTGAAACGGGACAGCTCTCTGGAAACACCATATATTTT. This codes for CASSETGQLSGNTIYF.

The chain links TRBV5-5 to TRBJ2-7, with D possibly being TRBD1 (6 bases). V lost 4 bases, J lost 5 bases, and 19 bases lay in between. Germline CDR1 SGHKS, CDR2 YYEKEE (reference sequence). This CDR3 is built from 15 residues. CDR3 in amino acids: CASSSSYRASNEQYF. The CDR3 DNA sequence: TGTGCCAGCAGCAGTTCCTACAGGGCTTCCAACGAGCAGTACTTC.

The genes are TRBV6-5 and TRBJ2-7; 7 nucleotides agree with TRBD1. There are 16 residues in the CDR3. V shed 0 bases, J shed 1 base, and the junction held 6 bases outside the gene matches. Germline V lookup: CDR1 MNHEY, CDR2 SVGAGI. Here the CDR3 reads CASSYSEGARSYEQYF. As DNA, the CDR3 is TGTGCCAGCAGTTACTCTGAGGGGGCGCGGTCCTACGAGCAGTACTTC.

The table lists this clone with a count of one. The chain has TRBV14 and TRBJ2-1; perhaps D is TRBD1 or TRBD2 (6 bases each). Germline V gene lookup returns CDR1 SGHDN and CDR2 FVKESK. The CDR3 covers 15 residues. V gave up 5 bases and J gave up 0 bases, with 11 bases separating them. The CDR3 here is CASSGGHASYNEQFF. As DNA, the CDR3 is TGTGCCAGCAGCGGGGGGCATGCCTCCTACAATGAGCAGTTCTTC.

Concerning this clone itself: Within the sample, other DNA sequences also encode this same CDR3. The chain couples TRBV5-1 to TRBJ2-1; perhaps TRBD2 as D (5 bases). From germline, CDR1 is SGHRS and CDR2 YFSETQ. The V end lost 0 bases, the J end lost 1 base, and 8 bases lay between the germline ends. The CDR3 sequence is 15 residues long. The DNA of the CDR3 is TGCGCCAGCAGCTTGGCGCCGGGGTCCTACAATGAGCAGTTCTTC. Translation: CASSLAPGSYNEQFF.

V and J are TRBV11-3 and TRBJ2-5, with D tentatively TRBD1 (6 bases). Looked up from germline, CDR1 is SGHNT and CDR2 is YENEEA. Deletions cut 1 base from V and 4 bases from J, with 16 bases between. This CDR3 has 16 residues. The CDR3 is CASSLGAQGWGETQYF. The CDR3 DNA reads as TGTGCCAGCAGCTTAGGGGCACAGGGTTGGGGAGAGACCCAGTACTTC.

This sequence joins TRBV18 and TRBJ1-1; possibly TRBD1 for D (6 bases). The CDR3 contains 12 residues. V lost 11 bases to trimming and J lost 4 bases, with 14 bases between them. CDR1 KGHSH and CDR2 LQKENI come from the germline V gene. The CDR3 here is CAGGGRGTEAFF. CDR3 DNA sequence: TGTGCCGGGGGCGGCCGGGGCACTGAAGCTTTCTTT.

The genes are TRBV10-1 and TRBJ2-1; 13 positions match TRBD2. CDR1 and CDR2 from the germline V gene are WNHNN and SYGVQD (reference sequence). This CDR3 contains 15 residues. V shed 8 bases and J 7 bases; nucleotides not matched to a gene: 8. The CDR3 loop is CASLFGLAGVNEQFF. The DNA for the CDR3 is TGCGCCAGCCTGTTCGGACTAGCGGGAGTAAATGAGCAGTTCTTC.

This chain links TRBV11-2 with TRBJ2-6, with 9 bases that match TRBD1. The J segment lost 5 bases and the V segment lost 5 bases, leaving 4 bases of the junction unmatched. The CDR3 length is 15 residues. CDR1 and CDR2 from the germline V gene are SGHAT and FQNNGV. The CDR3 protein is CASSPDRGWANVLTF. The CDR3 nucleotides are TGTGCCAGCAGCCCGGACAGGGGTTGGGCCAACGTCCTGACTTTC.

The rearrangement links TRBV5-6 to TRBJ2-6; no definite D call. V was clipped by 2 bases and J by 1 base, with 13 bases between them. The germline V gene has CDR1 SGHDT and CDR2 YYEEEE. The CDR3 has 17 residues. CDR3 DNA: TGTGCCAGCAGCTTTCCGTTCACACAATCTGGGGCCAACGTCCTGACTTTC. It codes for CASSFPFTQSGANVLTF.

The chain is built from TRBV9 and TRBJ1-1; no reliable D call. Germline CDR1 is SGDLS and CDR2 is YYNGEE. The CDR3 runs to 17 residues. V lost 0 bases and J 3 bases, leaving 18 bases between the germline ends. CDR3 in amino acids: CASSVAVDAPRDTEAFF. CDR3 coding DNA: TGTGCCAGCAGCGTAGCTGTGGACGCACCGAGGGACACTGAAGCTTTCTTT.

This chain connects TRBV7-9 to TRBJ2-1, with D hard to call. Per germline, CDR1 SEHNR and CDR2 FQNEAQ (reference sequence). Trimming removed 3 bases from V and 0 bases from J, with 12 bases in between. CDR3 size: 16 residues. The CDR3: CASSLYPRLSYNEQFF. In DNA, the CDR3 is TGTGCCAGCAGCTTGTATCCCCGCCTCTCCTACAATGAGCAGTTCTTC.

With regard to this clone: The sample carries other DNA sequences with the same CDR3. The CDR3 region has the DNA TGTGCCAGCAGTGAAGCGCCGGGGACCTACGAGCAGTACTTC. Residues: CASSEAPGTYEQYF. The chain is built from TRBV6-1 and TRBJ2-7; tentative D call: TRBD2 (5 bases). The CDR3 runs to 14 residues. The ends were cut back, 0 bases at V and 2 bases at J, with 8 bases in the middle. Germline assignment: CDR1 MNHNS and CDR2 SASEGT.

The chain carries TRBV7-2 and TRBJ2-7; 7 nucleotides align to TRBD1. The length of the CDR3 is 15 residues. Unmatched junction bases numbered 8, after V lost 2 bases and J lost 4 bases. CDR1 is SGHTA, CDR2 FQGNSA, per germline. In nucleotides, the CDR3 is TGTGCCAGCAGCTTAAGTTACAGGGGCTCGTACGAGCAGTACTTC. Amino acid sequence: CASSLSYRGSYEQYF.

The gene calls are TRBV7-9 and TRBJ2-3, with 12 bases fitting TRBD2. The germline gives CDR1 SEHNR, CDR2 FQNEAQ (reference sequence). The CDR3 is 13 amino acids. This CDR3 reads CGGGTSGTDTQYF. CDR3 in DNA: TGTGGAGGTGGGACTAGCGGGACAGATACGCAGTATTTT. The full variable domain, completed using reference TRBV7-9 and TRBJ2-3, is DTGVSQNPRHKITKRGQNVTFRCDPISEHNRLYWYRQTLGQGPEFLTYFQNEAQLEKSRLLSDRFSAERPKGSFSTLEIQRTEQGDSAMYLCGGGTSGTDTQYFGPGTRLTVL.

This chain links TRBV10-3 with TRBJ2-3; 9 bases agree with TRBD2. The CDR3 totals 13 residues. Germline V CDR1 and CDR2: ENHRY, SYGVKD. The V segment lost 11 bases and the J segment 3 bases; nucleotides outside the gene matches: 6. CDR3 sequence reads: CALRAGGTDTQYF. The DNA of the CDR3 is TGTGCCCTAAGGGCGGGAGGGACAGATACGCAGTATTTT.

This sequence joins TRBV5-6 and TRBJ2-3, with a possible D match to TRBD1 (6 bases). Germline CDR1 SGHDT, CDR2 YYEEEE. Trimming stripped 1 base from V and 1 base from J, with 7 bases between. CDR3 size: 14 residues. The CDR3 region has the DNA TGTGCCAGCAGCTTGCGGACAGGCACAGATACGCAGTATTTT. This codes for CASSLRTGTDTQYF.

The V and J genes are TRBV7-8 and TRBJ2-1; a weak D match, TRBD2 (6 bases). CDR1 and CDR2 from the germline V gene are SGHVS and FQNEAQ. V shed 5 bases and J shed 6 bases, with 14 bases lying between them. The CDR3 extends over 14 amino acids. The CDR3 protein is CASSPRRVGNEQFF. DNA for the CDR3: TGTGCCAGCAGCCCCCGGAGGGTCGGCAATGAGCAGTTCTTC.

The chain links TRBV5-8 to TRBJ2-5; TRBD1 is a possible D gene (5 bases). CDR1 SGHTS and CDR2 YDEGEE come from the germline V gene. V was pared by 0 bases and J by 7 bases, with 10 bases between. The CDR3 spans 13 residues. This chain's CDR3 is CASSLGQTSTQYF. The CDR3 bases are TGTGCCAGCAGCTTGGGACAGACTTCGACCCAGTACTTC.

The chain is built from TRBV10-3 and TRBJ2-3, with D hard to call. The CDR3 sequence is 13 residues long. The V end was cut by 6 bases, the J end by 0 bases, with 7 bases between. In germline, CDR1 is ENHRY, CDR2 SYGVKD. CDR3 protein: CAIREQSTDTQYF. The DNA for the CDR3 is TGTGCCATCAGGGAGCAGAGCACAGATACGCAGTATTTT.

This chain joins TRBV6-6 and TRBJ1-1, with no clear D. CDR1 and CDR2 (germline): MNHNY, SVGAGI (reference sequence). The CDR3 length is 12 residues. The V and J ends lost 2 bases and 2 bases respectively, with 3 bases between them. CDR3 loop: CASSYRNTEAFF. The CDR3 nucleotides are TGTGCCAGCAGTTACCGAAACACTGAAGCTTTCTTT.

V gene TRBV27 combines with J gene TRBJ1-4; 7 nucleotides align to TRBD1. The junction had 11 bases not matched to a gene; V was cut back by 2 bases and J by 5 bases. This CDR3 comprises 17 residues. Germline V lookup: CDR1 MNHEY, CDR2 SMNVEV (reference sequence). The CDR3 sequence: CASSLKPGGVFNEKLFF. DNA for the CDR3: TGTGCCAGCAGTTTAAAGCCAGGGGGTGTATTCAATGAAAAACTGTTTTTT.

The chain uses TRBV7-2 and TRBJ2-3; TRBD2 aligns across 12 bases. Germline assignment: CDR1 SGHTA and CDR2 FQGNSA. With V trimmed by 1 base and J by 3 bases, 11 bases remained unmatched. The CDR3 length is 19 residues. As DNA, the CDR3 is TGTGCCAGCAGCTTAGGGAGTCTAGCGGGAGGGGGTGGTACAGATACGCAGTATTTT. Its translation: CASSLGSLAGGGGTDTQYF.